This note documents a single T cell receptor (beta chain) sequence. Its antigen is undetermined. The sample belongs to a study of blood T cells in healthy people across ages. Germline V gene lookup returns CDR1 DFQATT and CDR2 SNEGSKA (reference sequence). The CDR3 contains 13 residues. Through a sample-barcoded 5' primer and a J-beta primer mix, a second PCR was run for about 6 to 11 cycles. TCRdb re-derived calls from the 5' RACE reads in MiXCR, one entry per CDR3 protein. Seen here are about 780,000 distinct CDR3 sequences, 46% observed once, and the top ten hold 15% to 20%. Study results and limitations: Versus aged donors, long-lived donors had higher diversity and more naive CD4+ cells. Age brought a roughly linear fall in TCR beta diversity measured per million T cells.

V gene TRBV20-1 combines with J gene TRBJ2-7; D not certain. The DNA end lines up better with TRBJ2-5; the J call may be wrong. Material: blood. This clonotype was obtained from a man older than 75 in good health. CDR3 sequence reads: CSARVPGGETQYF. CDR3 in DNA: TGCAGTGCTAGAGTACCGGGTGGAGAGACCCAGTACTTC.